This T cell receptor (beta chain) is from a study of blood T cell repertoires in COVID-19. Study-level background: PBMCs, B-cell-depleted T cells, or T cells were the source of the cDNA or gDNA that made up the material.

Recruited during active infection, patients (from Seattle) were subsequently followed longitudinally. This clone was counted only a few times. The repertoire was sequenced with immunoSEQ multiplex PCR; TCRdb's copy has only in-frame clones and lacks some. The sample lists about 180,000 clones, around four fifths occurring once. The CDR3 totals 15 residues. The V gene end was trimmed by 5 bases and the J gene end by 3 bases; junction bases not matched to a gene: 7. Germline V gene sequence: CDR1 LNHDA, CDR2 SQIVND (reference sequence). The rearrangement uses TRBV19 and TRBJ2-7; TRBD1 aligns across 10 bases. The sequencing input was peripheral blood. The clonotype was recovered from a woman aged 70 to 79 with COVID-19, enrolled during active disease. CDR3 amino acids: CASSPRQGAGYEQYF. The DNA of the CDR3 is TGTGCCAGTAGTCCCCGACAGGGGGCCGGCTACGAGCAGTACTTC.